This T cell receptor (beta chain) was captured in a study of blood T cell repertoires in COVID-19 (TCRdb year 2020). Study-level background: Samples from collaborators originated in the United States, Italy and Spain and spanned both the acute and convalescent phases of COVID-19. Where HLA class I and class II types were available, the types were taken from metadata supplied by the sample provider, not from assay-based typing. A de-identified subject ID, COVID-19 status, age in years and sex were almost always included in the sample metadata. The repertoires were made available in a free public database intended to serve as a resource for research on the immune response to SARS-CoV-2. The samples were drawn from the first 160 participants of the ongoing ImmuneRACE study and from 1,254 subjects provided by 6 global collaborators. Deeply sampled blood TCRbeta repertoires from subjects exposed to, actively infected with, or recovered from COVID-19 were included in the dataset. The prospective study material was composed of cDNA or gDNA derived from T cells, B-cell-depleted T cells, or PBMCs. The paper as a whole reports these results and caveats: The amount of clinical and demographic metadata varied by source and participant and was provided uncurated.

Comment on this clone: The antigen it recognizes is unknown. No much larger clone is present one base from it, and per-base qualities are unavailable.

TCRbeta CDR3 regions were amplified from genomic DNA by means of the immunoSEQ Assay, a bias-controlled multiplex PCR. The source study handled its data this way. Within the assay, amplification of reference gene primers was used to estimate how many nucleated cells each sample contained. Sequence reads were collapsed and filtered to measure the absolute abundance of every unique TCRbeta CDR3 rearrangement. For each sample, productive Simpson clonality was calculated as the square root of Simpson's diversity index across productive rearrangements. Here the immuneACCESS table is served through TCRdb, limited to in-frame sequences with V and J called. Missing clones are a known gap in these copies; in checked studies unresolved V genes cover under half, and the rest lacks a known reason. V, J and clone size are taken as reported in that table, and D and trimming were inferred from the DNA itself. For this sample the table gives about 210,000 clones, of which around 82% were detected only once. The ten largest clones represent roughly 8.8% of the sample.

Each collaborating institution followed its own protocols to collect whole blood in K2EDTA tubes. Collaborator samples were shipped for TCRbeta analysis as frozen whole blood, isolated PBMCs, or DNA extracted from either sample type. CDR1 is given as LNHDA and CDR2 as SQIVND, both from the germline V gene (reference sequence). At the junction V is shortened by 6 bases and J by 0 bases, with 15 bases in between. From cysteine to phenylalanine, the CDR3 is 17 amino acids long. Of the read, only the CDR3 DNA is kept; its 51 bases are in frame from base 1. The specimen was peripheral blood. Here the chain combines TRBV19 and TRBJ2-6; a tentative D call is TRBD2 (6 bases match). This TCR came from a woman between 45 and 60 years old with acute or convalescent COVID-19. The CDR3 protein is CASREGRSSSGANVLTF. The nucleotide sequence is given as TGTGCCAGTAGGGAGGGGAGGTCCAGCTCTGGGGCCAACGTCCTGACTTTC.